Listed below are T cell receptor beta chains from one sample, sequenced in a study of cytomegalovirus exposure and HLA in healthy donors. The protocol was immunoSEQ multiplex PCR, while the TCRdb copy is restricted to in-frame clones and leaves out a portion. The sample contains roughly 170,000 clones, 80% to 85% of which appear only once. The specimen was PBMCs. The receptors derive from a man aged 50-60 years in good health and CMV-seronegative. The CDR3 runs from the conserved cysteine through the conserved F or W. A D gene is named only where the DNA matches it firmly. The listing skips clone size in some rows; elsewhere it reads once, few, many or a size class.

DNA	CDR3	V	J	size	D
TGTGCCAGCAGCTCGGAGACTAGCGGGGGTGTCACCTACGAGCAGTACTTC	CASSSETSGGVTYEQYF	TRBV5-6	TRBJ2-7	once	TRBD2
TGTGCCTGGAGTAGGGGTACAGGTCAGATCGGGCAGTACTTC	CAWSRGTGQIGQYF	TRBV30	TRBJ2-7	.	.
TGTGCCAGCAGCTTACGGGGTAGCGGGAGGGCCCCCTACAATGAGCAGTTCTTC	CASSLRGSGRAPYNEQFF	TRBV7-8	TRBJ2-1	once	TRBD2
TGTGCCAGCAGCCAATCTTCACAGGGCTACGAGCAGTACTTC	CASSQSSQGYEQYF	TRBV4-2	TRBJ2-7	.	.
TGCGCCAGCAGCCAAGATCAGGGACAGATATACACCGGGGAGCTGTTTTTT	CASSQDQGQIYTGELFF	TRBV4-3	TRBJ2-2	once	TRBD1
TGTGCCAGCAGCTTAGCCCAGGGCAATCAGCCCCAGCATTTT	CASSLAQGNQPQHF	TRBV7-2	TRBJ1-5	.	.
TGTGCCAGCAGGATAGGGGGCCCTAGGGGCAATCAGCCCCAGCATTTT	CASRIGGPRGNQPQHF	TRBV28	TRBJ1-5	.	TRBD1
TGCGCCAGCAGCCAAACACCGGGACATTTAAATCAGCCCCAGCATTTT	CASSQTPGHLNQPQHF	TRBV4-1	TRBJ1-5	few	.
TGTGCCAGCAGCTTACTTGGTTTGAACTCGAGAACTGAAGCTTTCTTT	CASSLLGLNSRTEAFF	TRBV7-2	TRBJ1-1	.	.
TGCGCCAGCAATCCGGGACAGACCTACAATGAGCAGTTCTTC	CASNPGQTYNEQFF	TRBV5-1	TRBJ2-1	few	TRBD1
TGTGCCAGCAGCCAGAAGATCAGGACAGGCACGATGGATACGCAGTATTTT	CASSQKIRTGTMDTQYF	TRBV14	TRBJ2-3	.	TRBD1
TGTGCCAGCAGCCGCGAACGAGCCCGTAACTATGGCTACACCTTC	CASSRERARNYGYTF	TRBV7-9	TRBJ1-2	.	.
TGTGCTAGCAGCGTGGGACAGGGTAATGAAAAACTGTTTTTT	CASSVGQGNEKLFF	TRBV7-7	TRBJ1-4	.	TRBD1
TGTGCCAGCAGCTCAATGTGGAGGGGGGGGCAGCCCCAGCATTTT	CASSSMWRGGQPQHF	TRBV5-6	TRBJ1-5	.	.
TGTGCCAGCAGGCACGGGAGGAACACTGAAGCTTTCTTT	CASRHGRNTEAFF	TRBV6-5	TRBJ1-1	.	.
TGTGCCAGCTCACCACCCGGCGGGATTCTGTACAATGAGCAGTTCTTC	CASSPPGGILYNEQFF	TRBV18	TRBJ2-1	.	.
TGTGCCAGCAGCCTCCTAACAGGGGGCAATGAGCAGTTCTTC	CASSLLTGGNEQFF	TRBV7-3	TRBJ2-1	.	TRBD1
TGTGCCAGCAGTGAATGGCCTAGCGGGGGGCTGGACATTCAGTACTTC	CASSEWPSGGLDIQYF	TRBV6-1	TRBJ2-4	.	TRBD2
TGTGCCAGCTCACCTACTGTAGTCGGAGGTCAGCCCCAGCATTTT	CASSPTVVGGQPQHF	TRBV18	TRBJ1-5	.	.
TGCAGCGTGGGCCAGGTGAACACTGAAGCTTTCTTT	CSVGQVNTEAFF	TRBV29-1	TRBJ1-1	few	.
TGTGCCAGCAGCCGACAGGGGGCTGGTCAGCCCCAGCATTTT	CASSRQGAGQPQHF	TRBV14	TRBJ1-5	.	TRBD1
TGTGCCAGCAGCTTAGTCCGCGGGAGACGTCAAGATACGCAGTATTTT	CASSLVRGRRQDTQYF	TRBV11-2	TRBJ2-3	.	TRBD2
TGTGCCAGCACCTTAGCGCTAGCGGGAGGATGGAATGAGCAGTTCTTC	CASTLALAGGWNEQFF	TRBV28	TRBJ2-1	.	TRBD2
TGTGCCAGCTCCCCCACTAGCGGGCGCACAGATACGCAGTATTTT	CASSPTSGRTDTQYF	TRBV18	TRBJ2-3	.	TRBD2
TGTGCCAGTCACTCCGCCAGGGGGCAGCCCCAGCATTTT	CASHSARGQPQHF	TRBV19	TRBJ1-5	.	TRBD1
TGTGCCAGCAGCTTGGGACAGCCTGAAGCTTTCTTT	CASSLGQPEAFF	TRBV7-2	TRBJ1-1	.	TRBD1
TGCGCCAGCAGCTTGTCCGGGAGAACGCTTGAGCAGTTCTTC	CASSLSGRTLEQFF	TRBV5-1	TRBJ2-1	.	.
TGTGCCAGCAGTTTACTGCAGGGTGGCACAGATACGCAGTATTTT	CASSLLQGGTDTQYF	TRBV28	TRBJ2-3	.	.
TGTGCCAGCTCACCCGGCCTAGCGGGTTCGGATACGCAGTATTTT	CASSPGLAGSDTQYF	TRBV18	TRBJ2-3	.	TRBD2